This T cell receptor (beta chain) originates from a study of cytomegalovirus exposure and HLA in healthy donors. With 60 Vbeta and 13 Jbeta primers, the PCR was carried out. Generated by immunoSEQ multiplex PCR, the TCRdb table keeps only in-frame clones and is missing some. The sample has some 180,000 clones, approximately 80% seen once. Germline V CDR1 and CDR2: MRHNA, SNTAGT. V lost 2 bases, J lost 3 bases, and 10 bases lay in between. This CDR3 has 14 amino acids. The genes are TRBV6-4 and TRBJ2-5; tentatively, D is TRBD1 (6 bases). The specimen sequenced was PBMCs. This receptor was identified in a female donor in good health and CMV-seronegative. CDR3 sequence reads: CASSDPRGKETQYF. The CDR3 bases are TGTGCCAGCAGTGACCCCAGGGGAAAAGAGACCCAGTACTTC.